One T cell receptor beta chain is described in this entry. The antigen remains undetermined. The treatment was: 15 to 20 received Ad26.COV2.S at low or high dose, single or two shots; several received placebo; per-sample allocation not given. Samples analyzed were those drawn on day 63 after the first vaccine or placebo injection. Expressing Wuhan-strain SARS-CoV-2 spike, an Ad26 vector served as the vaccine. The assay was immunoSEQ multiplex PCR, and TCRdb's table has in-frame clones only and misses some. The top ten hold over 1.5% of the sample, which has about 410,000 clones, 89% seen once. The entry originates in a study of Ad26.COV2.S vaccination and SARS-CoV-2 variants. Study-level background: Once or twice, 56 days apart, Ad26.COV2.S was delivered intramuscularly.

General study results and limits: A substantial breadth of spike-specific CD8+ and CD4+ T cell responses after vaccination has been reported.

This specimen was peripheral blood, taken in a trial of Ad26.COV2.S vaccine versus placebo. This sequence was found in a person between 18 and 65 years old who received the Ad26.COV2.S COVID-19 vaccine or a placebo.

CDR3 sequence reads: CATSRRGRTAYNEQFF. CDR3 DNA sequence: TGTGCCACCAGCAGACGGGGGCGGACCGCCTACAATGAGCAGTTCTTC. The chain carries TRBV15 and TRBJ2-1, with D perhaps TRBD1 or TRBD2 (6 bases each). Germline CDR1 and CDR2: LNHNV and YYDKDF (reference sequence). This CDR3 is 16 amino acids long. Trimming stripped 2 bases from V and 2 bases from J, with 13 bases between.